This TCR beta chain is from a study of T cell repertoires in cytomegalovirus infection. Study details: Recently identified HLA-C-restricted CMV epitopes were among the peptides used. It was the public TCR beta signatures that indicated both CMV infection and matching HLA type.

General study findings and limits: The ex vivo response was dominated by HLA-C-restricted CMV-specific TCR beta clonotypes.

TCRdb called the reads again in MiXCR, with one record for every CDR3 protein. The table records about 830,000 distinct CDR3 sequences, 30% to 35% of them present only once. Remarks on this clonotype: Antigen unknown.

The specimen was cultured CD8+ T cells from PBMCs, collected from culture after CMV antigen stimulation. This receptor was identified in a human donor in good health (CMV status not recorded). Some clones in this sample may be carry-over from other donors' samples.

This chain's CDR3 is CASSSRGEPPYEQYF. The CDR3 nucleotides are TGTGCCAGCAGCTCCAGGGGCGAACCGCCCTACGAGCAGTACTTC. The chain links TRBV7-6 to TRBJ2-7; possibly TRBD1 for D (6 bases). The length of the CDR3 is 15 residues. From germline, CDR1 is SGHVS and CDR2 FNYEAQ. Trimming shortened V by 4 bases and J by 2 bases, and 15 bases separated the two germline ends.